This T cell receptor beta chain was identified during a study of blood T cell repertoires in COVID-19. Study as a whole: Specimens from acute and convalescent COVID-19 originated in the United States, Italy and Spain. T cells, B-cell-depleted T cells, or PBMCs supplied cDNA or gDNA.

Germline CDR1 is SGHDT and CDR2 is YYEEEE. V gave up 2 bases and J gave up 8 bases; unmatched junction bases: 7. The CDR3 extends over 15 amino acids. In the original processing: Scientists estimated how many nucleated cells there were by amplifying reference gene primers. Sequencing used immunoSEQ multiplex PCR; TCRdb keeps in-frame clones, though not all of them. That table furnishes V, J and clone size, whereas the DNA furnished D and trimming. The table has about 200,000 clones, roughly 85% seen once. Input material: peripheral blood. The receptor's source is a woman at least 80 years old with acute or convalescent COVID-19. This rearrangement joins TRBV5-6 to TRBJ1-4; 9 bases are shared with TRBD1. CDR3 nucleotide sequence: TGTGCCAGCAGCTTTTCGACAGGGGGGAGGGAAAAACTGTTTTTT. It codes for CASSFSTGGREKLFF.